The next 17 T cell receptor beta chains were all read from a single sample in a study of T cell responses to AZD1222 COVID-19 vaccine. Here immunoSEQ multiplex PCR was the method, and the copy in TCRdb shows in-frame clones only, minus some. Among around 130,000 clones listed, 88% were seen once. The sequenced sample was peripheral blood, obtained on day 0 of AZD1222 vaccination. The receptors stem from an adult in good health.

The rearrangement joins TRBV2 to TRBJ1-3, with 9 positions matching TRBD1. CDR1 SNHLY and CDR2 FYNNEI come from the germline V gene. The CDR3 covers 16 residues. Trimming took 6 bases from V and 2 from J; bases not matched to a gene: 8. Here the CDR3 reads CASSDRTGATGNTIYF. For the CDR3, the DNA is TGTGCCAGCAGCGACAGGACAGGGGCGACTGGAAACACCATATATTTT.

J is TRBJ2-7 and V is TRBV4-3; TRBD2 matches 12 bases. From germline, CDR1 is LGHNA and CDR2 YSLEER. V lost 6 bases, J lost 3 bases, and 6 bases stayed unmatched. This CDR3 spans 15 amino acids. The CDR3: CASRRGLAGIYEQYF. The CDR3 DNA follows: TGCGCCAGCAGACGGGGACTAGCGGGTATCTACGAGCAGTACTTC.

The chain has TRBV24-1 and TRBJ2-5; possibly TRBD1 for D (5 bases). Trimming cost V 7 bases and J 2 bases, with 13 bases left between them. The V gene's germline CDR1 is KGHDR and CDR2 SFDVKD. CDR3 length: 14 amino acids. CDR3 protein: CATSPPDRQETQYF. The CDR3 region has the DNA TGTGCCACCAGCCCACCCGACAGACAAGAGACCCAGTACTTC.

As for this clone: Its ends do not fully match the called genes, so a read error is possible. The chain couples TRBV3-1 (or the pseudogene TRBV3-2) to TRBJ1-6; 7 positions match TRBD1. Germline CDR1 LGHDT, CDR2 YNNKEL (reference sequence). The CDR3 loop spans 12 amino acids. The CDR3 protein is CASSLGRTGLCF. CDR3 bases: TGTGCCAGCAGCCTAGGGCGGACAGGCCTCTGCTTT.

The V and J genes are TRBV5-1 and TRBJ1-5; D perhaps matches TRBD1 (5 bases). Deletions cut 3 bases from V and 7 bases from J, with 14 bases between. This CDR3 region has 14 residues. Germline assignment: CDR1 SGHRS and CDR2 YFSETQ. The CDR3 DNA reads as TGCGCCAGCAGCTCCCAGGGTTTGGGGCAGCCCCAGCATTTT. Its protein is CASSSQGLGQPQHF.

The chain joins TRBV3-1 (or the pseudogene TRBV3-2) to TRBJ2-4; D possibly corresponds to TRBD1 (5 bases). Germline CDR1 LGHDT, CDR2 YNNKEL (reference sequence). The CDR3 spans 18 residues. V gave up 0 bases and J gave up 2 bases, with 17 bases separating them. Written as DNA, the CDR3 is TGTGCCAGCAGCCAAGATCGGCAGGGCGAAGGAACCAAAAACATTCAGTACTTC. Protein: CASSQDRQGEGTKNIQYF.

The chain has TRBV25-1 and TRBJ1-1, with unresolved D. The ends were cut back, 8 bases at V and 6 bases at J, with 16 bases in the middle. This CDR3 is built from 13 residues. CDR1 and CDR2 from the germline V gene are MGHDK and SYGVNS. The CDR3 bases are TGTGCCAGCTCCGAGCATCCGTTATCTGAAGCTTTCTTT. The encoded protein is CASSEHPLSEAFF.

This clone was seen a single time. The chain links TRBV5-1 to TRBJ2-2, with 9 bases identical to TRBD1. V lost 7 bases and J lost 5; bases outside the gene matches: 6. This CDR3 comprises 14 residues. CDR1 is SGHRS, CDR2 YFSETQ, per germline. The CDR3 loop reads CASEKTGGTGELFF. The CDR3 nucleotides read TGCGCCAGCGAAAAGACAGGGGGTACCGGGGAGCTGTTTTTT.

The chain links TRBV12-5 to TRBJ2-6, with 7 bases fitting TRBD1. The CDR3 totals 18 residues. The V gene end was trimmed by 6 bases and the J gene end by 0 bases; junction bases not matched to a gene: 11. Germline CDR1 and CDR2: LGHNT and FRNRAP. DNA of the CDR3: TGTGCTAGTGGAACCGGGACAGCTGGTATCTCTGGGGCCAACGTCCTGACTTTC. This sequence encodes CASGTGTAGISGANVLTF.

V is TRBV27 and J is TRBJ1-3; 7 bases agree with TRBD1. This CDR3 region has 14 residues. The junction had 4 bases not matched to a gene; V was cut back by 4 bases and J by 4 bases. From germline, CDR1 is MNHEY and CDR2 SMNVEV (reference sequence). The CDR3 sequence: CASSSTGVGNTIYF. DNA of the CDR3: TGTGCCAGCAGTTCCACAGGGGTAGGAAACACCATATATTTT.

This clone was observed a handful of times. This chain joins TRBV5-6 and TRBJ1-2; no firm D call. The CDR3 loop spans 14 amino acids. The germline gives CDR1 SGHDT, CDR2 YYEEEE. The germline V and J ends were trimmed by 0 bases and 5 bases, with 11 bases remaining between them. CDR3 in amino acids: CASSLGRVVYGYTF. DNA for the CDR3: TGTGCCAGCAGCTTGGGTAGGGTAGTGTATGGCTACACCTTC.

The chain couples TRBV19 to TRBJ2-5; 7 nucleotides match TRBD1. The V gene's germline CDR1 is LNHDA and CDR2 SQIVND (reference sequence). This CDR3 spans 15 amino acids. V lost 5 bases, J lost 4 bases, and 10 bases stayed unmatched. As DNA, the CDR3 is TGTGCCAGTAGTGAGGGGACAGTGCCTACAGAGACCCAGTACTTC. Protein: CASSEGTVPTETQYF.

This chain's CDR3 is CASSGTGLTYEQYF. The CDR3 DNA reads TGTGCCAGCAGCGGGACAGGACTTACCTACGAGCAGTACTTC. The chain has TRBV6-2 or TRBV6-3 and TRBJ2-7, with 8 bases aligning to TRBD1. The V segment lost 6 bases and the J segment 2 bases; nucleotides outside the gene matches: 6. Germline assignment: CDR1 MNHEY and CDR2 SVGEGT. This CDR3 is built from 14 residues.

The V and J genes are TRBV30 and TRBJ1-5; D gene uncertain. Germline lookup yields CDR1 GTSNPN and CDR2 SVGIG (reference sequence). V dropped 3 bases and J dropped 4 bases, with 10 bases sitting between them. CDR3 length equals 13 residues. CDR3 sequence: CAWSRNVNQPQHF. CDR3 sequence (DNA): TGTGCCTGGAGCCGCAACGTTAATCAGCCCCAGCATTTT.

The J gene is TRBJ2-7, the V gene TRBV11-2; 7 bases map to TRBD2. The CDR3 extends over 15 amino acids. The germline V gene encodes CDR1 SGHAT and CDR2 FQNNGV. V lost 1 base and J lost 4; bases outside the gene matches: 7. The CDR3 reads CASSLVGGSGYEQYF. CDR3 in DNA: TGTGCCAGCAGCTTAGTAGGCGGGAGTGGGTACGAGCAGTACTTC. Combining the CDR3 with reference TRBV11-2 and TRBJ2-7 gives the whole variable domain EAGVAQSPRYKIIEKRQSVAFWCNPISGHATLYWYQQILGQGPKLLIQFQNNGVVDDSQLPKDRFSAERLKGVDSTLKIQPAKLEDSAVYLCASSLVGGSGYEQYFGPGTRLTVT.

J is TRBJ2-2 and V is TRBV24-1, with D perhaps assigned TRBD1 or TRBD2 (5 bases each). V dropped 5 bases and J dropped 6 bases, with 9 bases sitting between them. The CDR3 has 13 amino acids. Germline values: CDR1 KGHDR, CDR2 SFDVKD. In DNA form, the CDR3 reads TGTGCCACCAGTGTTACGGGGCCCGGGGAGCTGTTTTTT. Translating it yields CATSVTGPGELFF.

The genes are TRBV4-3 and TRBJ2-7; TRBD1 agrees at 9 bases. CDR1 and CDR2 (germline): LGHNA, YSLEER. The CDR3 spans 15 residues. The V and J ends lost 8 bases and 2 bases, in that order; junction bases with no gene match: 10. The CDR3 spells CASAPGQGNPYEQYF. CDR3 sequence (DNA): TGCGCCAGCGCACCGGGACAGGGAAACCCCTACGAGCAGTACTTC.